This T cell receptor beta chain was obtained from a study of CD8 T cells in Susac syndrome. Unmatched junction bases numbered 5, after V lost 4 bases and J lost 1 base. Germline V gene lookup returns CDR1 KGHDR and CDR2 SFDVKD. This CDR3 spans 16 amino acids. With random hexamers, reverse transcription was performed on about 0.5 to 1 ug of RNA. Amplification of TCR beta CDR3 was carried out by immunoSEQ multiplex PCR, which covered 54 Vbeta and 13 Jbeta segments. Each CDR3 protein is one row after TCRdb ran MiXCR on the immunoSEQ multiplex PCR reads. The repertoire holds around 170,000 distinct CDR3 sequences, approximately 95% seen once, with about 0.12% in the top ten.

The chain employs TRBV24-1 and TRBJ2-4; 8 bases are shared with TRBD1. The source material was CD4+ T cells from PBMCs. This TCR was sampled from a human donor with Susac syndrome. CDR3 sequence reads: CATSDDQGAAKNIQYF. The CDR3 DNA reads as TGTGCCACCAGTGACGACCAGGGGGCGGCCAAAAACATTCAGTACTTC.